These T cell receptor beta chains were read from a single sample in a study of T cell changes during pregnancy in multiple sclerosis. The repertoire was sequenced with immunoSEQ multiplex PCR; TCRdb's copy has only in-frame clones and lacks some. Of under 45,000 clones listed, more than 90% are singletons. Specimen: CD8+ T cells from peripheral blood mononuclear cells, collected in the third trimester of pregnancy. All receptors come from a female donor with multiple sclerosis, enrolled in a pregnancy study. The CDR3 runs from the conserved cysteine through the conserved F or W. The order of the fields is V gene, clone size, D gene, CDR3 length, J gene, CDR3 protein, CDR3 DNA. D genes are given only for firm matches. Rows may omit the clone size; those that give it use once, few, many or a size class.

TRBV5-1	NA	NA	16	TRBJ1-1	CASSLGGARLNTEAFF	TGCGCCAGCAGCTTGGGCGGGGCCCGCTTGAACACTGAAGCTTTCTTT
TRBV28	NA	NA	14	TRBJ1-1	CASSFKSTNTEAFF	TGTGCCAGCAGTTTCAAGAGCACGAACACTGAAGCTTTCTTT
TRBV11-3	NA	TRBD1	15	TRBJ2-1	CASSLVRTGRNEQFF	TGTGCCAGCAGCTTAGTCCGGACAGGAAGAAATGAGCAGTTCTTC
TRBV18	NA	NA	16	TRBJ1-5	CASSPGSGDSNQPQHF	TGTGCCAGCTCACCGGGGTCGGGGGATAGCAATCAGCCCCAGCATTTT
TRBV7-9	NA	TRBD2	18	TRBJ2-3	CASSLTLAGVVSADTQYF	TGTGCCAGCAGCCTGACCCTAGCGGGAGTGGTTTCGGCAGATACGCAGTATTTT
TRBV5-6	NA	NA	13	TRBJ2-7	CASSLGLTYEQYF	TGTGCCAGCAGCTTGGGACTAACGTACGAGCAGTACTTC
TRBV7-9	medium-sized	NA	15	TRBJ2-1	CASSSARVIDNEQFF	TGTGCCAGCAGCTCGGCCAGGGTGATTGACAATGAGCAGTTCTTC
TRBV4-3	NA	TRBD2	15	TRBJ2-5	CASSQDGGGQETQYF	TGCGCCAGCAGCCAAGATGGGGGGGGGCAAGAGACCCAGTACTTC
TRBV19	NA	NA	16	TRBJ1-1	CASRIREEVWDTEAFF	TGTGCCAGTAGAATTAGGGAGGAGGTATGGGACACTGAAGCTTTCTTT
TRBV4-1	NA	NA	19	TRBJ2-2	CASSQGEVPGAEDTGELFF	TGCGCCAGCAGCCAAGGCGAGGTGCCAGGGGCAGAGGACACCGGGGAGCTGTTTTTT
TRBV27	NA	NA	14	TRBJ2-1	CASSSSAGINEQFF	TGTGCCAGCAGTTCCTCTGCCGGGATCAATGAGCAGTTCTTC
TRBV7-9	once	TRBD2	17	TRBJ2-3	CASSLDEAGGSTDTQYF	TGTGCCAGCAGCTTAGATGAGGCGGGGGGGAGCACAGATACGCAGTATTTT
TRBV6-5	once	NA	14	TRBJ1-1	CASSYSNRGVEAFF	TGTGCCAGCAGTTACTCGAATCGGGGAGTAGAAGCTTTCTTT
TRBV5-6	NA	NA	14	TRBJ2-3	CASSPERSTDTQYF	TGTGCCAGCAGCCCGGAGAGATCCACAGATACGCAGTATTTT
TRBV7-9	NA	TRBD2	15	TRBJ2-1	CASSSSGSPYNEQFF	TGTGCCAGCAGCTCTAGCGGGAGTCCATACAATGAGCAGTTCTTC
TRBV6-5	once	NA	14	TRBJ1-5	CASSYAGDNQPQHF	TGTGCCAGCAGTTATGCGGGGGACAATCAGCCCCAGCATTTT
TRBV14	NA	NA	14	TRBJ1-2	CASSPYREYYGYTF	TGTGCCAGCAGCCCATACAGGGAGTACTATGGCTACACCTTC
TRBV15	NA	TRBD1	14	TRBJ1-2	CATSRGQGTDGYTF	TGTGCCACCAGCAGAGGACAGGGAACGGATGGCTACACCTTC
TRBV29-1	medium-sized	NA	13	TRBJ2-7	CSGGSGEGYEQYF	TGCAGCGGGGGATCTGGAGAGGGCTACGAGCAGTACTTC
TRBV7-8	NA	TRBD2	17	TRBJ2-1	CASSPAGVAGLYNEQFF	TGTGCCAGCAGCCCGGCGGGGGTAGCGGGCCTCTACAATGAGCAGTTCTTC
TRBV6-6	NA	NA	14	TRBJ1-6	CASSLRGWNSPLHF	TGTGCCAGCAGTTTGAGGGGGTGGAATTCACCCCTCCACTTT
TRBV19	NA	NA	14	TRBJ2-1	CASSSRGAYNEQFF	TGTGCCAGTAGTAGTCGCGGGGCTTACAATGAGCAGTTCTTC
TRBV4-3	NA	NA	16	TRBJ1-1	CASSQEGTSPNTEAFF	TGCGCCAGCAGCCAGGAGGGGACGTCCCCGAACACTGAAGCTTTCTTT
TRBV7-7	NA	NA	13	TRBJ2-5	CASSRGSLETQYF	TGTGCTAGCAGCCGGGGGAGTTTAGAGACCCAGTACTTC
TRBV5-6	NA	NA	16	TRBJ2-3	CASSFGGGGVGDTQYF	TGTGCCAGCAGCTTTGGCGGGGGCGGTGTAGGAGATACGCAGTATTTT
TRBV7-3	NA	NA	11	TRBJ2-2	CASSRSGELFF	TGTGCCAGCAGCCGTTCCGGGGAGCTGTTTTTT
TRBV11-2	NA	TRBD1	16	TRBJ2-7	CASSLDLGTGGYEQYF	TGTGCCAGCAGCTTAGATTTGGGGACAGGGGGCTACGAGCAGTACTTC
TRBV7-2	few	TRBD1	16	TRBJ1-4	CASSTGQGMANEKLFF	TGTGCCAGCAGCACGGGACAGGGGATGGCTAATGAAAAACTGTTTTTT
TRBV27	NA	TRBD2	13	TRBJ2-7	CASKTSGSYEQYF	TGTGCCAGCAAGACTAGCGGATCCTACGAGCAGTACTTC
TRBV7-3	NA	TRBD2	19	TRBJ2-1	CASSLVLAGGPSTYNEQFF	TGTGCCAGCAGCTTAGTCCTAGCGGGAGGGCCAAGCACCTACAATGAGCAGTTCTTC
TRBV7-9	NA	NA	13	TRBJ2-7	CASSLPGSYEQYF	TGTGCCAGCAGCTTACCGGGGTCCTACGAGCAGTACTTC
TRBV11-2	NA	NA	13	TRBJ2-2	CASSQGGFGELFF	TGTGCCAGCAGTCAGGGGGGTTTCGGGGAGCTGTTTTTT
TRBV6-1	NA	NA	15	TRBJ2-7	CASSEVGGTLYEQYF	TGTGCCAGCAGTGAAGTTGGAGGGACCCTCTACGAGCAGTACTTC
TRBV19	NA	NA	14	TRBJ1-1	CASSIAQGSTEAFF	TGTGCCAGTAGTATAGCTCAGGGTAGCACTGAAGCTTTCTTT
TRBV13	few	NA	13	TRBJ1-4	CASSVGENEKLFF	TGTGCCAGCAGTGTAGGGGAAAATGAAAAACTGTTTTTT
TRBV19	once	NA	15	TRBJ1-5	CASSIGASNHPPQHF	TGTGCCAGTAGTATAGGGGCCAGTAACCATCCGCCCCAGCATTTT
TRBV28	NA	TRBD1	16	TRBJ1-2	CASSQGDRLANYGYTF	TGTGCCAGCAGCCAGGGGGACAGGCTGGCTAACTATGGCTACACCTTC
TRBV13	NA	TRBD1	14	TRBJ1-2	CASSFEQGPYGYTF	TGTGCCAGCAGCTTTGAACAGGGGCCCTATGGCTACACCTTC
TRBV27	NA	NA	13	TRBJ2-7	CASSLGQIYEQYF	TGTGCCAGCAGTTTAGGACAAATCTACGAGCAGTACTTC
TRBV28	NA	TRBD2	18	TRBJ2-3	CASNPGASGRGVVDTQYF	TGTGCCAGCAACCCCGGGGCTAGCGGGAGAGGCGTGGTAGATACGCAGTATTTT
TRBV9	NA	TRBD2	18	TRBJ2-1	CASSSLTSGGLVYNEQFF	TGTGCCAGCAGCTCCTTGACTAGCGGGGGGTTGGTTTACAATGAGCAGTTCTTC
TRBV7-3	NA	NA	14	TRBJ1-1	CASSLRGGGTEAFF	TGTGCCAGCAGCTTAAGGGGTGGGGGGACTGAAGCTTTCTTT
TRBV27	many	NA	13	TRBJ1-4	CASKTAFNEKLFF	TGTGCCAGCAAGACAGCCTTTAATGAAAAACTGTTTTTT
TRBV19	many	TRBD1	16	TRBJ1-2	CASSRAAQGANYGYTF	TGTGCCAGTAGTCGAGCCGCTCAGGGGGCTAACTATGGCTACACCTTC
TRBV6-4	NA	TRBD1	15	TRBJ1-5	CASSSGTGGNQPQHF	TGTGCCAGCAGTTCCGGGACAGGGGGCAATCAGCCCCAGCATTTT
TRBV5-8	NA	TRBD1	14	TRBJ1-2	CASTKGQGFYGYTF	TGTGCCAGCACCAAGGGACAGGGATTCTATGGCTACACCTTC
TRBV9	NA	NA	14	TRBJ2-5	CASSQGGLQETQYF	TGTGCCAGCAGCCAGGGGGGACTCCAAGAGACCCAGTACTTC
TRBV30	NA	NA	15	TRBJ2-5	CAWSHRTDKEETQYF	TGTGCCTGGAGTCACCGGACAGATAAAGAAGAGACCCAGTACTTC
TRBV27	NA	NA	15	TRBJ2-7	CASSLFQDTYYEQYF	TGTGCCAGCAGTTTATTTCAGGACACGTACTACGAGCAGTACTTC
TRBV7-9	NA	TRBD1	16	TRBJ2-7	CASSPRTGEMSYEQYF	TGTGCCAGCAGCCCGAGGACAGGGGAAATGTCCTACGAGCAGTACTTC
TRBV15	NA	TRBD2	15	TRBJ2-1	CATSRGSGGAEEQFF	TGTGCCACCAGCAGAGGAAGCGGGGGGGCGGAGGAGCAGTTCTTC
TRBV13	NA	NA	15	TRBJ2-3	CASSLRGGARDTQYF	TGTGCCAGCAGCTTGAGGGGGGGGGCGAGAGATACGCAGTATTTT
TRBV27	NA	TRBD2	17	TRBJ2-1	CASSLRTSGSGENEQFF	TGTGCCAGCAGTTTAAGGACTAGCGGGAGTGGAGAAAATGAGCAGTTCTTC
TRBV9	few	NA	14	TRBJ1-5	CASSVDGSGQPQHF	TGTGCCAGCAGCGTAGACGGGTCGGGGCAGCCCCAGCATTTT
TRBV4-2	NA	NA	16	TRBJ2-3	CASSPEYGGYTDTQYF	TGTGCCAGCAGCCCTGAGTATGGCGGATACACAGATACGCAGTATTTT
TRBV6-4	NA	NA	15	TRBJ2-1	CASSVSGGAHNEQFF	TGTGCCAGCAGTGTTAGTGGGGGGGCCCACAATGAGCAGTTCTTC
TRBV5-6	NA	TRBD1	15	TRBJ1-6	CASSFGTGESSPLHF	TGTGCCAGCAGCTTTGGGACAGGGGAGAGTTCACCCCTCCACTTT
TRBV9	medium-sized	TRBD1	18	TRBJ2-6	CASSPGTGGLSGANVLTF	TGTGCCAGCAGCCCCGGGACAGGGGGGCTCTCTGGGGCCAACGTCCTGACTTTC